This T cell receptor (beta chain) emerged from a study of blood T cell repertoires in COVID-19. The CDR3 loop spans 14 amino acids. Trimming left V 0 bases short and J 10 bases short, with 10 bases between. In the original workflow: Amplification from reference gene primers served as the basis for estimated nucleated cell counts. Using immunoSEQ multiplex PCR, the repertoire was profiled, and TCRdb retains in-frame clones only, with some absent. V and J calls and clone size are as listed in that table; D and trimming were resolved from the DNA. The sample has about 230,000 clones, 70% to 90% seen once; the top ten hold 2% to 3%. This clone was recorded only once.

The rearrangement uses TRBV23-1 and TRBJ1-6; D is perhaps TRBD1 (6 bases). TRBV23-1 falls under the ORF class, with uncertain function. The TCR comes from a woman aged 70-85 years with active or convalescent COVID-19. Source material: peripheral blood. In DNA, the CDR3 is TGCGCCAGCAGTCAATCGAGGGGGAGATCACCCCTCCACTTT. Its translation is CASSQSRGRSPLHF.